What follows are 14 T cell receptor beta chains derived from one specimen sequenced in a study of blood T cell repertoires in COVID-19. This table comes from immunoSEQ multiplex PCR, and its TCRdb copy is limited to in-frame clones, with some not included. The table includes around 250,000 clones, 86% detected once. Sequenced: PBMCs or T cells enriched from blood (not recorded which). Receptors originate from a woman in her forties or fifties who had recovered from COVID-19.

A single count supports this clone. The V and J genes are TRBV4-1 and TRBJ1-1, with D perhaps TRBD1 (6 bases). CDR1 is MGHRA and CDR2 is YSYEKL in the germline V gene. Between the trimmed V and J ends, which lost 4 bases and 4 bases, there was a span of 13 bases. The CDR3 length is 14 residues. CDR3 region: CASSPGAEPTEAFF. In nucleotides, the CDR3 is TGCGCCAGCAGCCCAGGGGCCGAGCCCACTGAAGCTTTCTTT.

V usage is TRBV5-1 and J usage is TRBJ1-4; D perhaps matches TRBD1 (6 bases). The CDR3 runs to 15 residues. V gave up 7 bases and J gave up 3 bases, with 16 bases separating them. In germline, CDR1 is SGHRS, CDR2 YFSETQ. The CDR3 nucleotides read TGCGCCAGCGCCCTAAGGGGGATGGCTAATGAAAAACTGTTTTTT. It specifies CASALRGMANEKLFF.

The chain employs TRBV7-9 and TRBJ2-2, with a weak D call TRBD1 (5 bases). This CDR3 comprises 14 residues. Trimming took 4 bases from V and 4 from J, leaving 10 bases between them. Germline CDR1 and CDR2: SEHNR and FQNEAQ (reference sequence). CDR3 DNA: TGTGCCAGCAGCTCCAGGGTCAGCACCGGGGAGCTGTTTTTT. Protein sequence: CASSSRVSTGELFF.

This clone appeared a single time. CDR3 nucleotide sequence: TGCGCCAGCAGCCAAGACCGTGGCGGGGGGGCTGTAGATACGCAGTATTTT. Translated, it gives CASSQDRGGGAVDTQYF. This chain connects TRBV4-3 to TRBJ2-3, with TRBD2 matching 9 bases. This CDR3 region has 17 residues. In germline, CDR1 is LGHNA, CDR2 YSLEER. J gave up 5 bases and V 0 bases, and 9 bases lay outside the gene matches.

This clone appeared a single time. The chain carries TRBV28 and TRBJ1-3; D might be TRBD1 (6 bases). Germline assignment: CDR1 MDHEN and CDR2 SYDVKM. The CDR3 loop spans 16 amino acids. Trimming stripped 7 bases from V and 3 bases from J, with 19 bases between. This chain's CDR3 is CASNERGGGFGNTIYF. The CDR3 DNA follows: TGTGCCAGCAACGAGAGGGGAGGGGGTTTTGGAAACACCATATATTTT.

This chain connects TRBV12-3 or TRBV12-4 to TRBJ1-5; D ambiguous. The CDR3 has 13 residues. V was pared by 1 base and J by 1 base, with 2 bases between. CDR3 nucleotides: TGTGCCAGCAGTTTAGTAAGCAATCAGCCCCAGCATTTT. Protein sequence: CASSLVSNQPQHF.

This rearrangement joins TRBV12-5 to TRBJ2-1; D is undetermined. Germline V gives CDR1 LGHNT, CDR2 FRNRAP. Trimming cost V 3 bases and J 7 bases, with 7 bases left between them. The CDR3 is 12 residues long. The CDR3 loop is CASGFDGNEQFF. DNA for the CDR3: TGTGCTAGTGGTTTCGACGGGAATGAGCAGTTCTTC.

This sequence joins TRBV28 and TRBJ2-7, with TRBD2 as a possible D gene (6 bases). Per the germline V gene, CDR1 is MDHEN and CDR2 is SYDVKM. V was cut by 1 base and J by 1 base, with 17 bases left in between. The CDR3 covers 17 residues. The CDR3 DNA is TGTGCCAGCAGTTTATCCCCCTACAGCGGGCCTTCCTACGAGCAGTACTTC. This codes for CASSLSPYSGPSYEQYF.

This clone was seen a handful of times. This chain connects TRBV15 to TRBJ2-4; perhaps TRBD1 as D (7 bases). The CDR3 length is 17 residues. Germline-derived CDR1 and CDR2 are LNHNV and YYDKDF (reference sequence). Trimming shortened V by 5 bases and J by 0 bases, and 17 bases separated the two germline ends. The CDR3 reads CATSAGQDGRAKNIQYF. The CDR3 DNA reads as TGTGCCACCAGCGCCGGACAGGACGGGAGAGCCAAAAACATTCAGTACTTC.

The V and J genes are TRBV18 and TRBJ1-6; the match to TRBD1 covers 7 bases. The CDR3 has 17 residues. With V trimmed by 3 bases and J by 0 bases, 5 bases remained unmatched. Germline V CDR1 and CDR2: KGHSH, LQKENI. The CDR3 protein is CASSPGQSSSYNSPLHF. CDR3 bases: TGTGCCAGCTCACCGGGACAGTCAAGCTCCTATAATTCACCCCTCCACTTT.

This sequence joins TRBV29-1 and TRBJ2-3; D perhaps matches TRBD2 (6 bases). The germline gives CDR1 SQVTM, CDR2 ANQGSEA. The CDR3 runs to 15 residues. The CDR3 nucleotides read TGCAGTGTGCTGCGGGCGGCTAGCGGCACAGATACGCAGTATTTT. This translates into CSVLRAASGTDTQYF.

The chain carries TRBV4-1 and TRBJ2-6; weak D call: TRBD1 (6 bases). Trimming removed 3 bases from V and 2 bases from J, with 17 bases in between. The CDR3 length is 18 residues. Germline lookup yields CDR1 MGHRA and CDR2 YSYEKL. As DNA, the CDR3 is TGCGCCAGCAGCCAGTCTGAGGCCAGGGGACCTGGGGCCAACGTCCTGACTTTC. This gives the protein CASSQSEARGPGANVLTF.

The chain links TRBV27 to TRBJ1-5; D is perhaps TRBD1 (5 bases). Germline CDR1 and CDR2: MNHEY and SMNVEV (reference sequence). V was trimmed by 3 bases and J by 2 bases, leaving 11 bases between them. The CDR3 is 15 residues long. The CDR3 reads CASSFGGGGNQPQHF. Written as DNA, the CDR3 is TGTGCCAGCAGTTTCGGCGGAGGGGGCAATCAGCCCCAGCATTTT.

The chain has TRBV18 and TRBJ1-4; D might be TRBD1 (5 bases). Trimming left V 2 bases short and J 4 bases short, with 11 bases between. Germline CDR1 reads KGHSH; CDR2 reads LQKENI. This CDR3 has 15 residues. This CDR3 reads CASSPYSGVNEKLFF. Written as DNA, the CDR3 is TGTGCCAGCTCACCATATTCGGGGGTTAATGAAAAACTGTTTTTT.